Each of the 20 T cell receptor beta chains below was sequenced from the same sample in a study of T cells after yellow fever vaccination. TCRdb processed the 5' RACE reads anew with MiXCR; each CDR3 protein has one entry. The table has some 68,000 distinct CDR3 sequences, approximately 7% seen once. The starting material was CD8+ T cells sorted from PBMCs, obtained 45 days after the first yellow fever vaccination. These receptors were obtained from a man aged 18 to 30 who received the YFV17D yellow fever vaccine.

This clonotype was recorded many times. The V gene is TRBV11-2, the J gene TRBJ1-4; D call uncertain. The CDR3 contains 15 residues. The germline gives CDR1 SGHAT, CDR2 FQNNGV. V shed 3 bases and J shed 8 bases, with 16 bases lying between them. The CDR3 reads CASSLVGRSGEKLFF. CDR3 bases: TGTGCCAGCAGCTTGGTTGGGAGATCGGGAGAAAAACTGTTTTTT.

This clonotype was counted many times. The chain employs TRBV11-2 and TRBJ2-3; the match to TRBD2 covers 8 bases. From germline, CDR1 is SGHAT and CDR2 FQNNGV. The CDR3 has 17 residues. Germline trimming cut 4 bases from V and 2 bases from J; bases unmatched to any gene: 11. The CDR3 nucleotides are TGTGCCAGCAGCTGGGGCCGGGCGGGGGGATACACAGATACGCAGTATTTT. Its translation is CASSWGRAGGYTDTQYF.

CDR3 in DNA: TGCGCCAGCAGCGGAACAGGGACTTCCTACGAGCAGTACTTC. It codes for CASSGTGTSYEQYF. This chain joins TRBV5-1 and TRBJ2-7; D assignment may be TRBD1 or TRBD2 (6 bases each). CDR1 and CDR2 from the germline V gene are SGHRS and YFSETQ. The CDR3 extends over 14 amino acids. Trimming removed 4 bases at V and 1 base at J, with 12 bases between.

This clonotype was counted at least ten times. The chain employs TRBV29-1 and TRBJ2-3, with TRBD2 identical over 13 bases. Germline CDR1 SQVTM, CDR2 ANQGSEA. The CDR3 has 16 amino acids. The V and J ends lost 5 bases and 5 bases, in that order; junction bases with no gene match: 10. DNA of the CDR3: TGCAGCGTTCTCCCCAATGGACTAGCGGGGGTAGATACGCAGTATTTT. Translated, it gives CSVLPNGLAGVDTQYF.

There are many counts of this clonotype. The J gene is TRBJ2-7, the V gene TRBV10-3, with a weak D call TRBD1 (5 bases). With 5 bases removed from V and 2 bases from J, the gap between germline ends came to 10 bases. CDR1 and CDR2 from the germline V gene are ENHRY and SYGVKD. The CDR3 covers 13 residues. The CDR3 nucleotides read TGTGCCATCAGTACTGACAGCGCCTACGAGCAGTACTTC. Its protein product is CAISTDSAYEQYF.

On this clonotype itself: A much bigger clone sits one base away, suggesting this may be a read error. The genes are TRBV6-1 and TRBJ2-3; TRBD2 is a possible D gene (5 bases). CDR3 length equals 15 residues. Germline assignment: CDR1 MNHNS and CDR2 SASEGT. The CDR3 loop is CTSSASSISTDTQYF. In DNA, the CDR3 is TGTACCAGCAGCGCATCTAGCATAAGCACAGATACGCAGTATTTT.

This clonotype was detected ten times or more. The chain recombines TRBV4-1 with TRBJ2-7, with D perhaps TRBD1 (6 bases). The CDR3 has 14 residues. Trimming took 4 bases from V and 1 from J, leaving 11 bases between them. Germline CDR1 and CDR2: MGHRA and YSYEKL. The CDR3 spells CASSPGQLSYEQYF. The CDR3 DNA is TGCGCCAGCAGCCCAGGACAGTTGTCCTACGAGCAGTACTTC.

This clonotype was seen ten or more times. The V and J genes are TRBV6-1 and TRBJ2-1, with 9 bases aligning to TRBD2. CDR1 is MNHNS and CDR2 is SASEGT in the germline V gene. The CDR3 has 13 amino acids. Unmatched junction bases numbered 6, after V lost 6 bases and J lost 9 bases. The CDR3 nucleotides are TGTGCCAGCAGCGTAGCGGGGGTTAGTGAGCAGTTCTTC. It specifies CASSVAGVSEQFF.

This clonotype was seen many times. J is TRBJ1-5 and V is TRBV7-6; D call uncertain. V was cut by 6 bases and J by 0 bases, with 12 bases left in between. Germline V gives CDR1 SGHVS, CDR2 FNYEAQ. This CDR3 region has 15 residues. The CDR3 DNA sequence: TGTGCCAGCAGTCATGACGGGAATAGCAATCAGCCCCAGCATTTT. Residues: CASSHDGNSNQPQHF.

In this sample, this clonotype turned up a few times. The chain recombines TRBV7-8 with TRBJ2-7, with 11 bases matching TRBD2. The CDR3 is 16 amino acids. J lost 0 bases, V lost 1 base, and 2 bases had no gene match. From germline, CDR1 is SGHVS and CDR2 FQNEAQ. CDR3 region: CASSLGLAGPSYEQYF. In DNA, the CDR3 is TGTGCCAGCAGCTTAGGACTAGCGGGGCCCTCCTACGAGCAGTACTTC.

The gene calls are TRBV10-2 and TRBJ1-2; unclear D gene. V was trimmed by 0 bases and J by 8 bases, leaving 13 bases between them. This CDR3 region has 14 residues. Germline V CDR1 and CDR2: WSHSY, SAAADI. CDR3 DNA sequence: TGCGCCAGCAGTGAGTCCTTATATCGGGCGGGCTACACCTTC. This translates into CASSESLYRAGYTF.

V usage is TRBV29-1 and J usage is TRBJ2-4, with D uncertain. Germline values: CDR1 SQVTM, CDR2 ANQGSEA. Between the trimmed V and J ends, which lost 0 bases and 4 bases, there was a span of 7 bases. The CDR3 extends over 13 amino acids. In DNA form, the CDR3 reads TGCAGCGTTGAAGAGGCCGGGAAAAACATTCAGTACTTC. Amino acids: CSVEEAGKNIQYF.

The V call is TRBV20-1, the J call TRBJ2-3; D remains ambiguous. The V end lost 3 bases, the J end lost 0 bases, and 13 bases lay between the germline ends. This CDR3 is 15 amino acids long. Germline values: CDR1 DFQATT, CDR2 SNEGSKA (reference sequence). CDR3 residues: CSASPHLLSTDTQYF. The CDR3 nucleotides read TGCAGTGCTAGTCCACATTTACTTAGCACAGATACGCAGTATTTT.

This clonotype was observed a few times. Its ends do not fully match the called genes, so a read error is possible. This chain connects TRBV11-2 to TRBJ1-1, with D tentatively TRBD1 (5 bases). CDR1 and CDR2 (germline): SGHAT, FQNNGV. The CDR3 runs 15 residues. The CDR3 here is CASSHGADMKTEAFF. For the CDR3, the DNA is TGTGCCAGCAGCCACGGGGCGGACATGAAGACTGAAGCTTTCTTT.

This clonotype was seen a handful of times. The CDR3: CASSFGTGGNNQPQHF. The CDR3 DNA is TGTGCCAGCAGTTTCGGGACAGGGGGAAACAATCAGCCCCAGCATTTT. This chain joins TRBV6-9 and TRBJ1-5, with TRBD1 matching over 11 bases. This CDR3 contains 16 residues. Germline CDR1 and CDR2: MNHGY and SVAAGI. Trimming at V came to 4 bases and at J to 3 bases, leaving 5 bases not matched to a gene.

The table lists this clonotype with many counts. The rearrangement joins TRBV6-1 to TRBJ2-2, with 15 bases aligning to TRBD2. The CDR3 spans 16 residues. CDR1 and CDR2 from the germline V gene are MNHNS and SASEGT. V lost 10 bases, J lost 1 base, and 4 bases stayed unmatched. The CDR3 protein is CATGTSGGKNTGELFF. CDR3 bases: TGTGCCACCGGGACTAGCGGGGGGAAGAACACCGGGGAGCTGTTTTTT.

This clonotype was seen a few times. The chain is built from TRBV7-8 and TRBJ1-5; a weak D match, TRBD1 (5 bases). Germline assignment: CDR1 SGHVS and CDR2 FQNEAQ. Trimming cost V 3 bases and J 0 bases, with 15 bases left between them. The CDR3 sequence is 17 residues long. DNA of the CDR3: TGTGCCAGCAGCTTCATTCCGGGACGGAGTAGCAATCAGCCCCAGCATTTT. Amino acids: CASSFIPGRSSNQPQHF.

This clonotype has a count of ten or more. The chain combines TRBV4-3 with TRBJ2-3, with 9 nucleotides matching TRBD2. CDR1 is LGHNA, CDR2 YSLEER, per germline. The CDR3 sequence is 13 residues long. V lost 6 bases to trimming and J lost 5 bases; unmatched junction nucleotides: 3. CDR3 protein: CASSRAGGDTQYF. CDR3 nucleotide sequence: TGCGCCAGCAGTAGAGCGGGGGGAGATACGCAGTATTTT.

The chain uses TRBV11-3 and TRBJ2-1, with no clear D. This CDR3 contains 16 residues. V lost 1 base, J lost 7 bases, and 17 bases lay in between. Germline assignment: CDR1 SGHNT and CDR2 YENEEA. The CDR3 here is CASSLAGHGDPNEQFF. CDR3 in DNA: TGTGCCAGCAGCTTAGCTGGCCATGGGGATCCGAATGAGCAGTTCTTC.

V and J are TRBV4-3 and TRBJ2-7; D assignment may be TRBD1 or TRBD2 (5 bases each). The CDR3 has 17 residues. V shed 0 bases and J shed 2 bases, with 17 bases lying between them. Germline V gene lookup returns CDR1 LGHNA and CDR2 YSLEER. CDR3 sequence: CASSQDRFNRTPYEQYF. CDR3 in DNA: TGCGCCAGCAGCCAAGATCGCTTTAACAGGACTCCCTACGAGCAGTACTTC.